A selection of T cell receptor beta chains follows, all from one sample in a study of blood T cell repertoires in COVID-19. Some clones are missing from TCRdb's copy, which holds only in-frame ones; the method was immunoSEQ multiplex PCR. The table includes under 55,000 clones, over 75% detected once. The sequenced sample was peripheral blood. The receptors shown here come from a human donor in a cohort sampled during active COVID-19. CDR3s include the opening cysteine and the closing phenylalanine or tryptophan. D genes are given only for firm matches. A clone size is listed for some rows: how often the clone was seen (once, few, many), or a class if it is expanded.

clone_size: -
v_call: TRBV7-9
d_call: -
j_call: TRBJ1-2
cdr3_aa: CASSLASPNYGYTF
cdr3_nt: TGTGCCAGCAGCTTAGCCTCCCCTAACTATGGCTACACCTTC

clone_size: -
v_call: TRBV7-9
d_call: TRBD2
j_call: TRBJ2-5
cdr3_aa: CASAGLAGGGETQYF
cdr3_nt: TGTGCCAGCGCCGGGCTAGCGGGAGGGGGGGAGACCCAGTACTTC

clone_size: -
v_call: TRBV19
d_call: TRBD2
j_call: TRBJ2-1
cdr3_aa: CASSTTWKRGVHYNEQFF
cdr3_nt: TGTGCCAGTAGTACCACGTGGAAGCGGGGAGTCCACTACAATGAGCAGTTCTTC

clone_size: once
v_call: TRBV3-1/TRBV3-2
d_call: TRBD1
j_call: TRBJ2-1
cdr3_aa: CASSPYSGTDNEQFF
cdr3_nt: TGTGCCAGCAGCCCTTATTCCGGGACAGACAATGAGCAGTTCTTC

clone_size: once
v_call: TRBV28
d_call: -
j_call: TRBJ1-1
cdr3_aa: CASQGTAEAFF
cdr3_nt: TGTGCCAGCCAGGGAACCGCTGAAGCTTTCTTT

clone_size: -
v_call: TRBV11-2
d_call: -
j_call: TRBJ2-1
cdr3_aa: CASSLGGGTVYNEQFF
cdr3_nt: TGTGCCAGCAGCTTAGGCGGGGGGACAGTCTACAATGAGCAGTTCTTC

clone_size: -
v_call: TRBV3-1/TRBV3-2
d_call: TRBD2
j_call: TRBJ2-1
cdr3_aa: CASSQGAGVFANEQFF
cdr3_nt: TGTGCCAGCAGCCAAGGGGCGGGAGTATTCGCCAATGAGCAGTTCTTC

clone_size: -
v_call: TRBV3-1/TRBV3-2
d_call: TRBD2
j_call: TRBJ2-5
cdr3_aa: CASSQTPRHAGGLQETQYF
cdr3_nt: TGTGCCAGCAGCCAAACACCTCGTCATGCGGGAGGCCTCCAAGAGACCCAGTACTTC

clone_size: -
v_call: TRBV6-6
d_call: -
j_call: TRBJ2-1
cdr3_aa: CASRPSSYNEQFF
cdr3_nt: TGTGCAAGCAGGCCTAGCTCCTACAATGAGCAGTTCTTC

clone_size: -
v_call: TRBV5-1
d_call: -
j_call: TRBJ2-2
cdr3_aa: CASSEGTGTGELFF
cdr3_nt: TGCGCCAGTTCGGAGGGGACGGGCACCGGGGAGCTGTTTTTT

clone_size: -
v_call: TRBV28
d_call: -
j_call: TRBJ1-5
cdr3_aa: CANNDLAGSGESGQPQHF
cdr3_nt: TGTGCCAACAATGACCTGGCGGGAAGTGGAGAGTCCGGTCAGCCCCAGCATTTT

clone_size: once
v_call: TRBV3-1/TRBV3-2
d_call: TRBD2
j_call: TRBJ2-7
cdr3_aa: CASSQWEGGYEQYF
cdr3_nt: TGTGCCAGCAGCCAATGGGAGGGTGGGTACGAGCAGTACTTC

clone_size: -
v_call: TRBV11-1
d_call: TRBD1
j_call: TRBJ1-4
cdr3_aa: CASSSSDRSNEKLFF
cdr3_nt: TGTGCCAGCAGCTCATCGGACAGGTCTAATGAAAAACTGTTTTTT

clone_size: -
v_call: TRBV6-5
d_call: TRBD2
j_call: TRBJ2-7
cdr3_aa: CASRRLAGAYEQYF
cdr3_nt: TGTGCCAGCAGGCGGCTAGCGGGAGCCTACGAGCAGTACTTC

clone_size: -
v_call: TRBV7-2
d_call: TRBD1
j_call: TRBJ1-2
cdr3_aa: CASSPGQGGGYTF
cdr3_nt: TGTGCCAGCAGTCCGGGACAGGGGGGCGGCTACACCTTC

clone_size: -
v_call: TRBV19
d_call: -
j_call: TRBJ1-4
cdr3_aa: CASSISPGENEKLFF
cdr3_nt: TGTGCCAGTAGTATTTCGCCGGGAGAAAATGAAAAACTGTTTTTT

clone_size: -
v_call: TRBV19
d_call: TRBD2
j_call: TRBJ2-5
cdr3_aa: CASSMLGSGRAGETQYF
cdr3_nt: TGTGCCAGTAGTATGCTGGGGAGCGGGAGGGCCGGAGAGACCCAGTACTTC

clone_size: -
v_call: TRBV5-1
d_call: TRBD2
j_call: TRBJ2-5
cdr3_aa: CASSTYSGPAETQYF
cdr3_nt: TGCGCCAGCAGCACCTATAGCGGGCCCGCGGAGACCCAGTACTTC

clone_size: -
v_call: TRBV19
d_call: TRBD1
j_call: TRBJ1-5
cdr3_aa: CASSSQGGGNQPQHF
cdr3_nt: TGTGCCAGTAGTAGCCAGGGGGGCGGCAATCAGCCCCAGCATTTT

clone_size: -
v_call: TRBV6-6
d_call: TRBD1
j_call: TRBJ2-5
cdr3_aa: CASSYRQGGETQYF
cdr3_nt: TGTGCCAGCAGTTATCGACAGGGGGGTGAGACCCAGTACTTC

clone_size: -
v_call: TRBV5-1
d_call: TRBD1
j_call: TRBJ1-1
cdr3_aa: CASSLYRGDGTEAFF
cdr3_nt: TGCGCCAGCAGCCTTTACAGGGGGGACGGCACTGAAGCTTTCTTT

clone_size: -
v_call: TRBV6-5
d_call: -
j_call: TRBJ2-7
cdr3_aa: CASSYLGSEQYF
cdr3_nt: TGTGCCAGCAGTTACCTGGGCTCCGAGCAGTACTTC

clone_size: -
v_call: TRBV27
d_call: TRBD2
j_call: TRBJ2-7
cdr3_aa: CASSLGAGGGLGEQYF
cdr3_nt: TGTGCCAGCAGTTTGGGAGCGGGAGGAGGGTTGGGCGAGCAGTACTTC

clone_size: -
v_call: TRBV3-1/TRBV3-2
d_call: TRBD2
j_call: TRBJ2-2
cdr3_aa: CASTPFSGIINTGELFF
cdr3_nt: TGTGCCAGCACCCCTTTTAGCGGGATAATCAACACCGGGGAGCTGTTTTTT

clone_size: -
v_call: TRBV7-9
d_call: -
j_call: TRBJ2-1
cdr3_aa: CASSFYQEPPYNEQFF
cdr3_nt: TGTGCCAGCAGCTTTTACCAGGAACCCCCCTACAATGAGCAGTTCTTC

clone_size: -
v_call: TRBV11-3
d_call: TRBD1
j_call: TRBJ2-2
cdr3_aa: CASSSGGGNTGELFF
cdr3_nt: TGTGCCAGCAGCTCAGGGGGCGGCAACACCGGGGAGCTGTTTTTT

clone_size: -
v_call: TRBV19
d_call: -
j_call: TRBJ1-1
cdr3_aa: CASSILGAGRLTEAFF
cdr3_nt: TGTGCCAGTAGTATATTAGGGGCCGGTAGGTTGACTGAAGCTTTCTTT

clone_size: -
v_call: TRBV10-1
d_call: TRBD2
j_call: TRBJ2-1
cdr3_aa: CASSDVASGTFYNEQFF
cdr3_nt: TGCGCCAGCAGTGATGTGGCTAGCGGGACCTTCTACAATGAGCAGTTCTTC

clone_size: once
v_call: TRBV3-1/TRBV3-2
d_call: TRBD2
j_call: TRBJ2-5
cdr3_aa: CASSQDLLAGVRETQYF
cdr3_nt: TGTGCCAGCAGCCAAGATTTACTAGCGGGAGTACGTGAGACCCAGTACTTC

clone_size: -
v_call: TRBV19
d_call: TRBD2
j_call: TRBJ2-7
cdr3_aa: CASSIGGRDAYEQYF
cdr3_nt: TGTGCCAGTAGTATAGGTGGGAGGGACGCCTACGAGCAGTACTTC